A selection of T cell receptor beta chains follows, all from one sample in a study of lymphopenia after photon versus proton radiotherapy. Profiled with immunoSEQ multiplex PCR; TCRdb holds only in-frame clones, not every one. The data show approximately 71,000 clones, approximately 91% seen once. The source material was peripheral blood, sampled from a patient treated with photon-based radiotherapy. These receptors were obtained from a woman in her 70s with pancreatic cancer. CDR3s include the opening cysteine and the closing phenylalanine or tryptophan. A D gene is named only where the DNA matches it firmly. Size tells how often a clone was seen (once, few, many) or the class of an expanded clone, and some rows leave it out.

v_gene	j_gene	abundance	d_gene	CDR3nt	CDR3aa
TRBV7-3	TRBJ2-5	NA	NA	TGTGCCAGCAGCCCTCAGGGAGTCCAAGAGACCCAGTACTTC	CASSPQGVQETQYF
TRBV2	TRBJ2-7	few	TRBD1	TGTGCCACCGGGGAGGGACAGGGCTCCTACGAGCAGTACTTC	CATGEGQGSYEQYF
TRBV11-2	TRBJ2-7	NA	NA	TGTGCCAGCCGCCTTCTCGGGGCTGTCGAGCAGTACTTC	CASRLLGAVEQYF
TRBV4-2	TRBJ1-2	NA	NA	TGTGCCAGCAGCCCAGGCGGGGGGGGATCTTGGGGCTACACCTTC	CASSPGGGGSWGYTF
TRBV19	TRBJ1-1	NA	NA	TGTGCCAGTAGTCAGAACTCCATGAACACTGAAGCTTTCTTT	CASSQNSMNTEAFF
TRBV2	TRBJ2-3	NA	NA	TGTGCCAGCAGGCCCAGAAGGGGAACAGATACGCAGTATTTT	CASRPRRGTDTQYF
TRBV7-2	TRBJ1-1	NA	NA	TGTGCCAGCAGCGTCCGACTGGGGGGGAGCACTGAAGCTTTCTTT	CASSVRLGGSTEAFF
TRBV6-6	TRBJ2-7	once	TRBD2	TGTGCCAGCAGAGGGGGGACTAGCGGCTCCTACGAGCAGTACTTC	CASRGGTSGSYEQYF
TRBV9	TRBJ2-3	once	NA	TGTGCCAGCAGCGTCAACACCCCGGGGGGCACAGATACGCAGTATTTT	CASSVNTPGGTDTQYF
TRBV19	TRBJ1-4	NA	NA	TGTGCCAGTAGTGTCTTAGGGCCTGAAAAACTGTTTTTT	CASSVLGPEKLFF
TRBV28	TRBJ2-1	NA	NA	TGTGCCAGCAGTTTAGGAGCGCGGCGGGTACGGGAGCAGTTCTTC	CASSLGARRVREQFF
TRBV19	TRBJ2-1	once	TRBD2	TGTGCCAGTAGTATAGAGGGTAGCGGGAGGTTAAACAATGAGCAGTTCTTC	CASSIEGSGRLNNEQFF
TRBV4-3	TRBJ2-2	NA	NA	TGCGCCAGCAGTAGGGAGCGGGACAACCCATCGAACACCGGGGAGCTGTTTTTT	CASSRERDNPSNTGELFF
TRBV19	TRBJ2-2	few	TRBD2	TGTGCCAGTAGTCGAGGGACTAGCGGGAATCGGGCCGGGGAGCTGTTTTTT	CASSRGTSGNRAGELFF
TRBV4-3	TRBJ1-3	NA	NA	TGCGCCAGCAGCCAAGGCTATCCTGGGGTCCTCGGAAACACCATATATTTT	CASSQGYPGVLGNTIYF
TRBV7-8	TRBJ1-4	NA	TRBD1	TGTGCCAGCAGCCCCGAGACAGGGAGTGGAAATGAAAAACTGTTTTTT	CASSPETGSGNEKLFF
TRBV15	TRBJ2-4	NA	NA	TGTGCCACCAGCACCACAAAGGGGGGTGTATCGAACATTCAGTACTTC	CATSTTKGGVSNIQYF
TRBV7-2	TRBJ2-2	once	NA	TGTGCCAGCAGCTTAGTCCCAAGCGGAGTCACCGGGGAGCTGTTTTTT	CASSLVPSGVTGELFF
TRBV2	TRBJ2-3	NA	TRBD2	TGTGCCAGCAGCAAACTAGCGGGAGTCAGAGATACGCAGTATTTT	CASSKLAGVRDTQYF
TRBV5-1	TRBJ2-7	once	TRBD2	TGCGCCAGCAGCTTCGGTAGCGGGAGGGCAATTTCCTACGAGCAGTACTTC	CASSFGSGRAISYEQYF
TRBV21-1	TRBJ2-7	once	NA	TGTGCCAGCAGCCCTCATCTAGGCGGGAGATCCTACGAGCAGTACTTC	CASSPHLGGRSYEQYF
TRBV6-5	TRBJ2-2	NA	TRBD1	TGTGCCAGCAGCGCCAGGGGGCGGGTCGGGGAGCTGTTTTTT	CASSARGRVGELFF
TRBV19	TRBJ1-2	NA	NA	TGTGCCAGTAGTCGTGAGGGGAACTATGGCTACACCTTC	CASSREGNYGYTF
TRBV5-1	TRBJ1-4	NA	TRBD1	TGCGCCAGCAGCTGGCAGGGGGCTAATGAAAAACTGTTTTTT	CASSWQGANEKLFF
TRBV7-2	TRBJ2-7	NA	TRBD1	TGTGCCAGCAGCTTAAGGACAGGGGCCTACGAGCAGTACTTC	CASSLRTGAYEQYF
TRBV30	TRBJ1-5	NA	NA	TGTGCCTGGAGTGTAGAGGGGCAGATCGTTCAGCCCCAGCATTTT	CAWSVEGQIVQPQHF
TRBV7-9	TRBJ1-2	NA	NA	TGTGCCAGCAGCGGACGGGACATACACTACTATGGCTACACCTTC	CASSGRDIHYYGYTF
TRBV11-3	TRBJ2-7	NA	TRBD2	TGTGCCAGCAGCTTACTTCTTAGCGGGAGGATGGGTACGGAGCAGTACTTC	CASSLLLSGRMGTEQYF
TRBV30	TRBJ2-6	NA	NA	TGTGCCTATAGCCCTGGGGCCAACGTCCTGACTTTC	CAYSPGANVLTF
TRBV18	TRBJ2-7	NA	TRBD2	TGTGCCAGCTCACCGACGGGGACTAGCGGGCTTACAAACCCCTCCTACGAGCAGTACTTC	CASSPTGTSGLTNPSYEQYF
TRBV7-6	TRBJ2-3	once	NA	TGTGCCAGCAGCTTAGGACAGGTCCCAGATACGCAGTATTTT	CASSLGQVPDTQYF
TRBV7-2	TRBJ1-2	NA	TRBD1	TGTGCCAGCAGTTTACAACCGGGACAGGGGGGTGGCTACACCTTC	CASSLQPGQGGGYTF
TRBV28	TRBJ2-7	once	TRBD1	TGTGCCAGCAGTTTCATACCCCTCCGGGACAGGTCCTACGAGCAGTACTTC	CASSFIPLRDRSYEQYF
TRBV11-2	TRBJ2-5	NA	NA	TGTGCCAGCAGCCCTATCAGGGTCAGGGAGACCCAGTACTTC	CASSPIRVRETQYF
TRBV28	TRBJ2-1	NA	NA	TGTGCCAGCAGTTTAAGGCCCGACAATGAGCAGTTCTTC	CASSLRPDNEQFF
TRBV11-3	TRBJ2-1	NA	TRBD2	TGTGCCAGCAGCTTAGGGGCTGTAGCGGGAGTTGGTGAGCAGTTCTTC	CASSLGAVAGVGEQFF
TRBV2	TRBJ2-7	NA	NA	TGTGCCAGCAGTGTGCGGAGTATGGACTACGAGCAGTACTTC	CASSVRSMDYEQYF
TRBV5-6	TRBJ2-7	NA	TRBD1	TGTGCCAGCAGCTTGGGCCAGGGGGCCTACGAGCAGTACTTC	CASSLGQGAYEQYF
TRBV12-5	TRBJ2-1	NA	NA	TGTGCTAGTGGTTGGGGTTCAGGGAGCACCTACAATGAGCAGTTCTTC	CASGWGSGSTYNEQFF
TRBV7-8	TRBJ1-5	few	NA	TGTGCCAGCAGCTTAGCCCATCAGCCCCAGCATTTT	CASSLAHQPQHF
TRBV19	TRBJ2-7	NA	NA	TGTGCCAGTAGTATAGATTTTGGGCAGTACTTC	CASSIDFGQYF
TRBV28	TRBJ2-3	NA	TRBD1	TGTGCCAGCAGTTCGTACAGGGGAACAGATACGCAGTATTTT	CASSSYRGTDTQYF
TRBV19	TRBJ2-6	NA	NA	TGTGCCAGTAGTCTCGGTTGGACAAATCAAAGTCGGGCCAACGTCCTGACTTTC	CASSLGWTNQSRANVLTF
TRBV6-6	TRBJ1-6	NA	TRBD1	TGTGCCAGCAACCTCGGGACAGGAGGTTCACCCCTCCACTTT	CASNLGTGGSPLHF
TRBV19	TRBJ2-5	once	NA	TGTGCCAGTAGTAAGCGGGCCCAAGAGACCCAGTACTTC	CASSKRAQETQYF
TRBV7-9	TRBJ2-7	NA	TRBD2	TGTGCCAGCAGCTTTGGGATAGCGGGAGGGCCCTACGAGCAGTACTTC	CASSFGIAGGPYEQYF